Listed here are 14 T cell receptor beta chains from one sample, sequenced in a study of shared clonotypes between healthy human individuals. The data were produced by immunoSEQ multiplex PCR, yet TCRdb's version contains in-frame clones alone and is incomplete. The profile shows 2 million or so clones, 85% to 95% of them singletons. Sequencing input: naive CD4+ T cells sorted from blood. Subset denoted: CD45RA+ positively selected. The receptor set was obtained from a man aged 18-30 years in good health.

About this clone: Other DNA variants within this sample encode the same CDR3. This chain links TRBV11-3 with TRBJ2-7, with 9 bases identical to TRBD1. There are 12 residues in the CDR3. V gave up 5 bases and J gave up 5 bases; unmatched junction bases: 1. In germline, CDR1 is SGHNT, CDR2 YENEEA. The CDR3 loop is CASSRDRDEQYF. CDR3 bases: TGTGCCAGCAGCCGGGACAGGGACGAGCAGTACTTC.

The V call is TRBV7-9, the J call TRBJ1-1; no clear D. Looked up from germline, CDR1 is SEHNR and CDR2 is FQNEAQ (reference sequence). CDR3 length equals 13 residues. The V end was cut by 3 bases, the J end by 4 bases, with 9 bases between. The CDR3 nucleotides read TGTGCCAGCAGCTTCCGTGACGGCACTGAAGCTTTCTTT. Translated: CASSFRDGTEAFF.

This clone was observed once. The chain links TRBV6-5 to TRBJ1-2, with a weak D call TRBD1 (5 bases). This CDR3 comprises 15 residues. V lost 0 bases, J lost 7 bases, and 15 bases lay in between. The germline V gene encodes CDR1 MNHEY and CDR2 SVGAGI. This CDR3 reads CASSYSKSGWAGYTF. In DNA form, the CDR3 reads TGTGCCAGCAGTTACTCGAAGTCAGGGTGGGCTGGCTACACCTTC.

The CDR3 region is CASSQVGGGRPSYNEQFF. CDR3 DNA: TGTGCCAGCAGCCAAGTGGGGGGCGGGAGACCTTCTTACAATGAGCAGTTCTTC. The chain has TRBV14 and TRBJ2-1; D possibly corresponds to TRBD2 (7 bases). CDR1 SGHDN and CDR2 FVKESK come from the germline V gene. The CDR3 is made up of 18 amino acids. Trimming took off 1 base at V and 4 bases at J, with 20 bases between the two ends.

The table lists this clone with a count of one. At the DNA level, this CDR3 is encoded by other sequences in the same sample as well. The rearrangement joins TRBV28 to TRBJ1-5; D remains ambiguous. The CDR3 is 13 amino acids. The germline CDR1 and CDR2 sequences are MDHEN and SYDVKM. V was pared by 8 bases and J by 0 bases, with 8 bases between. The CDR3 here is CASGGDSNQPQHF. CDR3 bases: TGTGCCAGCGGTGGAGATAGCAATCAGCCCCAGCATTTT.

J is TRBJ2-7 and V is TRBV14; 7 nucleotides line up with TRBD1. This CDR3 has 16 residues. After removal of 4 bases from V and 2 bases from J, the junction contained 11 bases not matched to a gene. In germline, CDR1 is SGHDN, CDR2 FVKESK. The CDR3 region is CASSPMGTVLTYEQYF. CDR3 nucleotides: TGTGCCAGCAGCCCAATGGGGACAGTGTTAACCTACGAGCAGTACTTC.

The chain couples TRBV28 to TRBJ1-5; no reliable D call. The CDR3 consists of 14 residues. The V end lost 0 bases, the J end lost 7 bases, and 10 bases lay between the germline ends. Germline CDR1 is MDHEN and CDR2 is SYDVKM. The CDR3 here is CASSLWDSGQPQHF. CDR3 nucleotide sequence: TGTGCCAGCAGTTTATGGGACTCGGGCCAGCCCCAGCATTTT.

J is TRBJ2-7 and V is TRBV5-1; 7 bases fit TRBD1. Losses at the gene ends were 2 bases for V and 2 bases for J; bases not matched to a gene: 4. Germline-derived CDR1 and CDR2 are SGHRS and YFSETQ. This CDR3 contains 14 residues. The CDR3 loop reads CASSLDRAAYEQYF. Here the CDR3 DNA reads TGCGCCAGCAGCTTAGACAGGGCTGCCTACGAGCAGTACTTC.

The gene calls are TRBV7-9 and TRBJ1-1, with D perhaps matching TRBD1 (5 bases). V was pared by 5 bases and J by 7 bases, with 11 bases between. The CDR3 has 12 amino acids. Germline V gene data show CDR1 as SEHNR and CDR2 as FQNEAQ (reference sequence). This chain's CDR3 is CASSGRDSEAFF. CDR3 coding DNA: TGTGCCAGCAGCGGACGAGACAGTGAAGCTTTCTTT.

The chain is built from TRBV4-2 and TRBJ2-5, with 10 bases matching TRBD2. Germline CDR1 is LGHNA and CDR2 is YNFKEQ. This CDR3 region has 17 residues. Trimming at V came to 0 bases and at J to 5 bases, leaving 9 bases not matched to a gene. CDR3 nucleotides: TGTGCCAGCAGCCAAGATTCGAGCGGGGGGGCCACGGAGACCCAGTACTTC. It codes for CASSQDSSGGATETQYF.

The V and J genes are TRBV10-3 and TRBJ1-1, with D tentatively TRBD1 (5 bases). Germline CDR1 ENHRY, CDR2 SYGVKD. The CDR3 covers 15 residues. Trimming pared 4 bases from V and 0 bases from J, leaving 12 bases between. This CDR3 is CAISATGQVNTEAFF. The CDR3 bases are TGTGCCATCAGTGCCACAGGACAAGTGAACACTGAAGCTTTCTTT.

The chain is built from TRBV5-4 and TRBJ1-4, with 7 bases that match TRBD1. In germline, CDR1 is SGHNT, CDR2 YYREEE (reference sequence). The V gene end was trimmed by 3 bases and the J gene end by 7 bases; junction bases not matched to a gene: 15. This CDR3 is 17 amino acids long. CDR3 DNA: TGTGCCAGCAGCTCAGGTTTTAGTAGGGGGCACGTTGAAAAACTGTTTTTT. This encodes CASSSGFSRGHVEKLFF. Complete variable domain (other parts from reference TRBV5-4 and TRBJ1-4): ETGVTQSPTHLIKTRGQQVTLRCSSQSGHNTVSWYQQALGQGPQFIFQYYREEENGRGNFPPRFSGLQFPNYSSELNVNALELDDSALYLCASSSGFSRGHVEKLFFGSGTQLSVL.

The table lists this clone with a count of one. V usage is TRBV6-1 and J usage is TRBJ1-5; 7 bases are shared with TRBD1. CDR1 MNHNS and CDR2 SASEGT come from the germline V gene. This CDR3 region has 15 residues. V was pared by 4 bases and J by 5 bases, with 8 bases of the junction left unmatched. CDR3 nucleotides: TGTGCCAGCAGTGTCCTAAGGGGGCTGGATCAGCCCCAGCATTTT. Translation: CASSVLRGLDQPQHF.

The rearrangement links TRBV5-6 to TRBJ2-1; 7 bases are a match to TRBD1. CDR1 SGHDT and CDR2 YYEEEE come from the germline V gene. The CDR3 runs 15 residues. V shed 0 bases and J 6 bases; nucleotides not matched to a gene: 6. CDR3: CASSLAGGIPNEQFF. The CDR3 DNA reads as TGTGCCAGCAGCTTGGCAGGGGGAATCCCCAATGAGCAGTTCTTC.